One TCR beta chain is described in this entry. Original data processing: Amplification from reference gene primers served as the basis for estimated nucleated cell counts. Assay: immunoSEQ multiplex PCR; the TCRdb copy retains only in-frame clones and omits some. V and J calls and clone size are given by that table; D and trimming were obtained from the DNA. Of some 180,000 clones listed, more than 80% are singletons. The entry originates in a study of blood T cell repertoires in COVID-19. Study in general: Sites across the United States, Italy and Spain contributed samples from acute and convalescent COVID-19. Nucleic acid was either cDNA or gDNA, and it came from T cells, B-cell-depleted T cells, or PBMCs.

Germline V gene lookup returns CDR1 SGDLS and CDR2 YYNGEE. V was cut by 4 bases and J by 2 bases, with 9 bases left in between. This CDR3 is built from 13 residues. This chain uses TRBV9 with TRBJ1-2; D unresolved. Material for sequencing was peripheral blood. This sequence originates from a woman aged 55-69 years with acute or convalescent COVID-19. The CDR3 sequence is CASSSPGNYGYTF. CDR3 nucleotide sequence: TGTGCCAGCAGCTCCCCGGGGAACTATGGCTACACCTTC.